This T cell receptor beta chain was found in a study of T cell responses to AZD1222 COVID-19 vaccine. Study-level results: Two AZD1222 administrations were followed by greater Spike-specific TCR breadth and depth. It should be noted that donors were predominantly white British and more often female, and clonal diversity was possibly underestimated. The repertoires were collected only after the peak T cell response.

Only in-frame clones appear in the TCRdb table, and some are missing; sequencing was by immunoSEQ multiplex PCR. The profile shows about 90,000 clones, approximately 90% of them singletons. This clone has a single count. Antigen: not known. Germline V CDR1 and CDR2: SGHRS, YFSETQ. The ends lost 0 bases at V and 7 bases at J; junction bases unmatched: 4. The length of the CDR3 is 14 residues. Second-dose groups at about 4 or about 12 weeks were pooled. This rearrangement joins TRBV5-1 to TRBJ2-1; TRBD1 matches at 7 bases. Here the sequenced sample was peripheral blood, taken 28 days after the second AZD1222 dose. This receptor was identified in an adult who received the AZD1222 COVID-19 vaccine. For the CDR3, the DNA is TGCGCCAGCAGCTTGGCCAGGGGGTGGAATGAGCAGTTCTTC. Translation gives CASSLARGWNEQFF.